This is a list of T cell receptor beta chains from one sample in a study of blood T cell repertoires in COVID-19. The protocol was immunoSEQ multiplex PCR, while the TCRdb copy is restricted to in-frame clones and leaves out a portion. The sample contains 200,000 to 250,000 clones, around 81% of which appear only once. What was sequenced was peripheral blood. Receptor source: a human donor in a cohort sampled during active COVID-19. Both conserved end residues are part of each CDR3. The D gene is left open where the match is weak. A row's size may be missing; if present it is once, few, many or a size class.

CDR3 protein: CASSATGAFQETQYF
CDR3 DNA: TGCGCCAGCAGCGCGACAGGGGCCTTCCAAGAGACCCAGTACTTC
V gene: TRBV5-1
J gene: TRBJ2-5
clone size: NA
D gene: TRBD1

CDR3 protein: CASSPPGRGGNQPQHF
CDR3 DNA: TGTGCCAGCTCCCCCCCCGGCCGGGGTGGCAATCAGCCCCAGCATTTT
V gene: TRBV18
J gene: TRBJ1-5
clone size: once
D gene: NA

CDR3 protein: CASSLRSGAAYEQYF
CDR3 DNA: TGTGCCAGCAGCCTCCGGAGCGGGGCAGCCTACGAGCAGTACTTC
V gene: TRBV4-2
J gene: TRBJ2-7
clone size: NA
D gene: TRBD2

CDR3 protein: CASSSTSGSYNEQFF
CDR3 DNA: TGTGCCAGCAGCTCGACTAGCGGGTCCTACAATGAGCAGTTCTTC
V gene: TRBV7-2
J gene: TRBJ2-1
clone size: NA
D gene: TRBD2

CDR3 protein: CASSFLLQPQHF
CDR3 DNA: TGTGCCAGCAGTTTCCTCTTACAGCCCCAGCATTTT
V gene: TRBV12-3/TRBV12-4
J gene: TRBJ1-5
clone size: few
D gene: NA

CDR3 protein: CAATGTEHPANTGELFF
CDR3 DNA: TGTGCCGCGACCGGGACAGAGCACCCGGCGAACACCGGGGAGCTGTTTTTT
V gene: TRBV13
J gene: TRBJ2-2
clone size: NA
D gene: TRBD1

CDR3 protein: CASSSSRETQYF
CDR3 DNA: TGTGCCAGCAGTTCTTCCAGGGAGACCCAGTACTTC
V gene: TRBV28
J gene: TRBJ2-5
clone size: NA
D gene: NA

CDR3 protein: CASSQGQGYGYTF
CDR3 DNA: TGTGCCAGCAGCCAAGGACAGGGTTATGGCTACACCTTC
V gene: TRBV28
J gene: TRBJ1-2
clone size: once
D gene: TRBD1

CDR3 protein: CASKDLEDTEAFF
CDR3 DNA: TGTGCCAGCAAGGACTTGGAAGACACTGAAGCTTTCTTT
V gene: TRBV2
J gene: TRBJ1-1
clone size: NA
D gene: NA

CDR3 protein: CASSFSFESSGNTIYF
CDR3 DNA: TGTGCCAGCAGCTTCTCCTTCGAGAGCTCTGGAAACACCATATATTTT
V gene: TRBV11-2
J gene: TRBJ1-3
clone size: NA
D gene: NA